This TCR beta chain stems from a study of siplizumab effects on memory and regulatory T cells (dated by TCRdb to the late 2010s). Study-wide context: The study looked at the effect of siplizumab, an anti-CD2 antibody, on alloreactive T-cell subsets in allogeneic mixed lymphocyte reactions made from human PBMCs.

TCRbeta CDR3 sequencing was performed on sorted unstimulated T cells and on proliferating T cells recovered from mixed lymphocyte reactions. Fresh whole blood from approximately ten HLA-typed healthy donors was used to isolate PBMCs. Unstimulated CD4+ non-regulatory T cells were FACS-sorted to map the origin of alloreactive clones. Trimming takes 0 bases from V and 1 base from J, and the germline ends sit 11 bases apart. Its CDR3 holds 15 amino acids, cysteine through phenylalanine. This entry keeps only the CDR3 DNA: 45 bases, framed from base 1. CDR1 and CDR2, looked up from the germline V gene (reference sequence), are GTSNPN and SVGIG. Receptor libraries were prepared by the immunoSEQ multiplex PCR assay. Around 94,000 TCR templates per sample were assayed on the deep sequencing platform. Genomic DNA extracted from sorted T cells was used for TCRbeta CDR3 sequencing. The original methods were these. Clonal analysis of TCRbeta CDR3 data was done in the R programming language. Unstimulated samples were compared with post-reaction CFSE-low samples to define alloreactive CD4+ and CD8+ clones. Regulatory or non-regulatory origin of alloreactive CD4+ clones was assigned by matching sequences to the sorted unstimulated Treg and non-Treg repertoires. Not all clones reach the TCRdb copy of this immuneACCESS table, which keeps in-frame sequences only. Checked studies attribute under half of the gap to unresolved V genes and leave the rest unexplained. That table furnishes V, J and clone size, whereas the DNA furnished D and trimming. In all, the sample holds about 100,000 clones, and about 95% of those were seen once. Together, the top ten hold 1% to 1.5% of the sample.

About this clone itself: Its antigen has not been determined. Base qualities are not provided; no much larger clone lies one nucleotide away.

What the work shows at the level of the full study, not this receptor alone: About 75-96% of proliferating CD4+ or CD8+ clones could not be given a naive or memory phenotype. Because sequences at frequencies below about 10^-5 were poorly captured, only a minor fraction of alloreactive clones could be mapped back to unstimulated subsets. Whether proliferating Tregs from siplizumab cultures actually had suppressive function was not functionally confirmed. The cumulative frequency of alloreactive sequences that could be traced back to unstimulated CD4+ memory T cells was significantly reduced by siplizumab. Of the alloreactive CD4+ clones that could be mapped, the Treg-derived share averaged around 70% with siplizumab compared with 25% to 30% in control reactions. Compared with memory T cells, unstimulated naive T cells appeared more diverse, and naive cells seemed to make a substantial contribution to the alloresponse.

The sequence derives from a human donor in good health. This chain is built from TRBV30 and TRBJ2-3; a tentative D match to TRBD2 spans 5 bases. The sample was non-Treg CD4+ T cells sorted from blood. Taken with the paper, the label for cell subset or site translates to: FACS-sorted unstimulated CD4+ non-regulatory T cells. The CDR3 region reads CAWSVVGEGTDTQYF. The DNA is TGTGCCTGGAGTGTAGTGGGAGAGGGCACAGATACGCAGTATTTT.